The 14 T cell receptor beta chains given below trace back to one sample, sequenced in a study of shared clonotypes between healthy human individuals. Using immunoSEQ multiplex PCR, the repertoire was profiled, and TCRdb retains in-frame clones only, with some absent. Among some 2,100,000 clones listed, approximately 95% were seen once. Sequenced material: naive CD4+ T cells sorted from blood. Subset: CD45RA+ positively selected. Receptor source: a man aged 18 to 35 in good health.

The chain recombines TRBV9 with TRBJ2-3; no clear D. The CDR3 loop spans 17 amino acids. Between the trimmed V and J ends, which lost 0 bases and 4 bases, there was a span of 18 bases. Per the germline V gene, CDR1 is SGDLS and CDR2 is YYNGEE. CDR3 sequence (DNA): TGTGCCAGCAGCGTAGGGAGCTCGTCCCCGCCCGCAGATACGCAGTATTTT. This sequence encodes CASSVGSSSPPADTQYF. Together with reference TRBV9 and TRBJ2-3, the CDR3 gives the full variable domain: DSGVTQTPKHLITATGQRVTLRCSPRSGDLSVYWYQQSLDQGLQFLIQYYNGEERAKGNILERFSAQQFPDLHSELNLSSLELGDSALYFCASSVGSSSPPADTQYFGPGTRLTVL.

The V gene is TRBV5-6, the J gene TRBJ1-2; D is ambiguous. The length of the CDR3 is 12 residues. Germline V gene sequence: CDR1 SGHDT, CDR2 YYEEEE. V was pared by 4 bases and J by 14 bases, with 18 bases between. The DNA of the CDR3 is TGTGCCAGCAGCACCACGACGGTCACAACTACCTTC. Protein: CASSTTTVTTTF.

This chain joins TRBV5-1 and TRBJ2-1, with 7 nucleotides matching TRBD1. The CDR3 spans 15 residues. From germline, CDR1 is SGHRS and CDR2 YFSETQ. V was pared by 4 bases and J by 4 bases, with 8 bases of the junction left unmatched. The CDR3 DNA is TGCGCCAGCAGCACACAGGGGATCAATTACAATGAGCAGTTCTTC. This sequence encodes CASSTQGINYNEQFF. The whole variable domain, remainder taken from reference TRBV5-1 and TRBJ2-1, is KAGVTQTPRYLIKTRGQQVTLSCSPISGHRSVSWYQQTPGQGLQFLFEYFSETQRNKGNFPGRFSGRQFSNSRSEMNVSTLELGDSALYLCASSTQGINYNEQFFGPGTRLTVL.

The chain joins TRBV27 to TRBJ1-5; perhaps TRBD1 as D (5 bases). CDR1 is MNHEY and CDR2 is SMNVEV in the germline V gene (reference sequence). The ends were cut back, 6 bases at V and 5 bases at J, with 17 bases in the middle. The CDR3 is 15 residues long. The CDR3 region has the DNA TGTGCCAGCAGCTACCGCTCGGGGACGGATCAGCCCCAGCATTTT. Translating it yields CASSYRSGTDQPQHF.

A remark on this clone: Other DNA sequences in the same sample also yield this CDR3. The chain couples TRBV7-9 to TRBJ1-1, with TRBD1 as a possible D gene (6 bases). The CDR3 length is 14 residues. Germline V CDR1 and CDR2: SEHNR, FQNEAQ (reference sequence). Deletions cut 2 bases from V and 1 base from J, with 8 bases between. CDR3 nucleotide sequence: TGTGCCAGCAGCTTACAACAGGGGAACACTGAAGCTTTCTTT. As protein: CASSLQQGNTEAFF.

V usage is TRBV9 and J usage is TRBJ1-1; the D is unclear. The CDR3 is 14 amino acids. Germline lookup yields CDR1 SGDLS and CDR2 YYNGEE. Trimming shortened V by 0 bases and J by 5 bases, and 11 bases separated the two germline ends. For the CDR3, the DNA is TGTGCCAGCAGCGTAGGAATTTGGGATACTGAAGCTTTCTTT. It yields the protein CASSVGIWDTEAFF. The variable domain in full, with the rest retrieved from reference TRBV9 and TRBJ1-1, is DSGVTQTPKHLITATGQRVTLRCSPRSGDLSVYWYQQSLDQGLQFLIQYYNGEERAKGNILERFSAQQFPDLHSELNLSSLELGDSALYFCASSVGIWDTEAFFGQGTRLTVV.

This clone showed up just once. V is TRBV27 and J is TRBJ2-7; TRBD2 matches 8 bases. V shed 0 bases, J shed 3 bases, and the junction held 7 bases outside the gene matches. There are 16 residues in the CDR3. Germline V gene lookup returns CDR1 MNHEY and CDR2 SMNVEV (reference sequence). The CDR3 DNA is TGTGCCAGCAGTTTATCGGGGTTAGCGGGGAACTACGAGCAGTACTTC. Residues: CASSLSGLAGNYEQYF.

The CDR3 region is CASSLPGSGANVLTF. The CDR3 DNA sequence: TGTGCCAGCAGCTTACCCGGCTCTGGGGCCAACGTCCTGACTTTC. The V and J genes are TRBV7-2 and TRBJ2-6; D ambiguous. Trimming took 2 bases from V and 0 from J, leaving 5 bases between them. The CDR3 consists of 15 residues. The germline V gene encodes CDR1 SGHTA and CDR2 FQGNSA.

This sequence joins TRBV28 and TRBJ1-4; no firm D call. V lost 3 bases, J lost 0 bases, and 8 bases lay in between. Per the germline V gene, CDR1 is MDHEN and CDR2 is SYDVKM. This CDR3 contains 15 residues. The CDR3 here is CASSFPPTTNEKLFF. The CDR3 region has the DNA TGTGCCAGCAGTTTCCCCCCCACAACTAATGAAAAACTGTTTTTT.

The chain has TRBV27 and TRBJ2-1; either TRBD1 or TRBD2 may supply D (5 bases each). The germline V gene has CDR1 MNHEY and CDR2 SMNVEV (reference sequence). Deletions cut 2 bases from V and 8 bases from J, with 19 bases between. This CDR3 region has 16 residues. The CDR3 DNA reads as TGTGCCAGCAGTTTAGTGGGGGAGCGGTACTATGATGAGCAGTTCTTC. Translated, it gives CASSLVGERYYDEQFF.

On this clone itself: Other DNA variants within this sample encode the same CDR3. This rearrangement joins TRBV2 to TRBJ2-7; D perhaps matches TRBD1 (5 bases). From germline, CDR1 is SNHLY and CDR2 FYNNEI. CDR3 length: 13 amino acids. V was trimmed by 3 bases and J by 1 base, leaving 7 bases between them. The CDR3 here is CASSEYRSYEQYF. CDR3 DNA sequence: TGTGCCAGCAGTGAGTACAGGTCCTACGAGCAGTACTTC.

This clone showed up just once. The V call is TRBV7-9, the J call TRBJ1-4; 8 bases fit TRBD1. This CDR3 is 15 amino acids long. V shed 5 bases and J 8 bases; nucleotides not matched to a gene: 10. CDR1 is SEHNR, CDR2 FQNEAQ, per germline (reference sequence). The CDR3 DNA is TGTGCCAGCAGCCTACTGACAGGGGCGGACGAAAAACTGTTTTTT. Its protein product is CASSLLTGADEKLFF.

This rearrangement joins TRBV25-1 to TRBJ2-3; D not resolved. The CDR3 extends over 13 amino acids. Trimming cost V 4 bases and J 0 bases, with 5 bases left between them. The V gene's germline CDR1 is MGHDK and CDR2 SYGVNS. This CDR3 reads CASSAPSTDTQYF. The CDR3 region has the DNA TGTGCCAGCAGTGCGCCTAGCACAGATACGCAGTATTTT.

A remark on this clone: This specimen includes other DNA sequences encoding the same CDR3. The chain couples TRBV7-2 to TRBJ2-2; no clear D. This CDR3 contains 14 residues. Trimming left V 1 base short and J 0 bases short, with 3 bases between. Germline CDR1 reads SGHTA; CDR2 reads FQGNSA. The CDR3 here is CASSLVSNTGELFF. Written as DNA, the CDR3 is TGTGCCAGCAGCTTAGTGTCGAACACCGGGGAGCTGTTTTTT.